A single sample is the source of the 19 T cell receptor beta chains below, sequenced in a study of cytomegalovirus exposure and HLA in healthy donors. A multiplex PCR was run with 60 Vbeta primers and 13 Jbeta primers. Assay used: immunoSEQ multiplex PCR; TCRdb lists only in-frame clones, some missing. The sample lists around 190,000 clones; about 10% were seen once. Sequences were obtained from PBMCs. The receptors shown here come from a woman between 25 and 40 years old in good health and CMV-seropositive.

The V call is TRBV12-5, the J call TRBJ2-7; 7 bases fit TRBD2. Germline V gives CDR1 LGHNT, CDR2 FRNRAP. The CDR3 is 15 residues long. J lost 2 bases, V lost 8 bases, and 12 bases had no gene match. The CDR3 DNA reads TGTGCTAGTACGTGGATAGCGGGTGGAACCTACGAGCAGTACTTC. The encoded protein is CASTWIAGGTYEQYF.

The CDR3 sequence: CASSESGSETQYF. DNA of the CDR3: TGTGCCAGCAGTGAGAGCGGGAGTGAGACCCAGTACTTC. The chain joins TRBV25-1 to TRBJ2-5; TRBD2 aligns across 8 bases. V lost 3 bases to trimming and J lost 5 bases; unmatched junction nucleotides: 2. This CDR3 comprises 13 residues. From germline, CDR1 is MGHDK and CDR2 SYGVNS. Based on the CDR3 plus reference TRBV25-1 and TRBJ2-5, the full variable domain is EADIYQTPRYLVIGTGKKITLECSQTMGHDKMYWYQQDPGMELHLIHYSYGVNSTEKGDLSSESTVSRIRTEHFPLTLESARPSHTSQYLCASSESGSETQYFGPGTRLLVL.

The rearrangement joins TRBV6-5 to TRBJ2-2, with 10 bases lining up with TRBD2. The germline V gene encodes CDR1 MNHEY and CDR2 SVGAGI. J was trimmed by 5 bases and V by 9 bases; bases with no gene match: 9. This CDR3 region has 15 residues. CDR3 nucleotide sequence: TGTGCCAGTAGAGCTAGCGGGAGAGGAACCGGGGAGCTGTTTTTT. Protein product: CASRASGRGTGELFF.

V is TRBV27 and J is TRBJ2-7, with a tentative D call TRBD2 (5 bases). The CDR3 contains 12 residues. Trimming stripped 3 bases from V and 8 bases from J, with 11 bases between. In germline, CDR1 is MNHEY, CDR2 SMNVEV (reference sequence). The CDR3 reads CASSFSGIKQYF. The CDR3 nucleotides are TGTGCCAGCAGTTTCTCGGGGATCAAGCAGTACTTC.

This clone has more than one count but fewer than ten. The genes are TRBV9 and TRBJ1-5, with D possibly matching TRBD1 (6 bases). Germline V gives CDR1 SGDLS, CDR2 YYNGEE. The CDR3 contains 14 residues. V was pared by 0 bases and J by 4 bases, with 8 bases between. This CDR3 reads CASSVAGDNQPQHF. The CDR3 bases are TGTGCCAGCAGCGTAGCAGGGGATAATCAGCCCCAGCATTTT.

This clone was counted between two and nine times. This chain's CDR3 is CATSRGQGYGQPQHF. In DNA form, the CDR3 reads TGTGCCACCAGCAGAGGTCAGGGATATGGTCAGCCCCAGCATTTT. The rearrangement joins TRBV15 to TRBJ1-5; D might be TRBD1 (5 bases). The V gene's germline CDR1 is LNHNV and CDR2 YYDKDF (reference sequence). The CDR3 is 15 amino acids. Trimming took off 1 base at V and 6 bases at J, with 13 bases between the two ends. The whole variable domain, filled in from reference TRBV15 and TRBJ1-5, reads DAMVIQNPRYQVTQFGKPVTLSCSQTLNHNVMYWYQQKSSQAPKLLFHYYDKDFNNEADTPDNFQSRRPNTSFCFLDIRSPGLGDTAMYLCATSRGQGYGQPQHFGDGTRLSIL.

This clone was recorded a few times. Other DNA sequences in the same sample also yield this CDR3. Here the CDR3 reads CSVGGGFEDTQYF. The CDR3, as DNA: TGCAGCGTCGGGGGGGGGTTCGAAGATACGCAGTATTTT. The chain is built from TRBV29-1 and TRBJ2-3; TRBD2 aligns across 8 bases. V lost 6 bases, J lost 5 bases, and 7 bases stayed unmatched. In germline, CDR1 is SQVTM, CDR2 ANQGSEA. The CDR3 totals 13 residues.

V gene TRBV7-9 combines with J gene TRBJ2-7, with TRBD2 as a possible D gene (6 bases). The CDR3 has 14 amino acids. Germline V gene lookup returns CDR1 SEHNR and CDR2 FQNEAQ (reference sequence). Trimming took 3 bases from V and 5 from J, leaving 14 bases between them. CDR3 region: CASSFGRDWDEQYF. The CDR3 coding sequence is TGTGCCAGCAGCTTCGGGCGGGATTGGGACGAGCAGTACTTC.

The chain carries TRBV9 and TRBJ2-1; D call uncertain. CDR3 length: 11 amino acids. Between the trimmed V and J ends, which lost 7 bases and 8 bases, there was a span of 10 bases. Germline assignment: CDR1 SGDLS and CDR2 YYNGEE. The CDR3 DNA reads as TGTGCCAGCGGCCTAGTCGATGAGCAGTTCTTC. The encoded protein is CASGLVDEQFF.

This clone was detected only a few times. This sequence joins TRBV6-1 and TRBJ1-2; 7 nucleotides match TRBD1. The CDR3 runs to 15 residues. In germline, CDR1 is MNHNS, CDR2 SASEGT. V lost 4 bases to trimming and J lost 2 bases; unmatched junction nucleotides: 7. The CDR3 here is CASSAAPTGNYGYTF. CDR3 coding DNA: TGTGCCAGCAGTGCCGCCCCGACAGGGAACTATGGCTACACCTTC.

A few counts support this clone. This chain connects TRBV18 to TRBJ2-6; D perhaps matches TRBD2 (6 bases). The length of the CDR3 is 16 residues. The V end was cut by 6 bases, the J end by 0 bases, with 12 bases between. The germline V gene encodes CDR1 KGHSH and CDR2 LQKENI. In DNA, the CDR3 is TGTGCCAGCTCGCCCGACGGGAGCTCTGGGGCCAACGTCCTGACTTTC. It specifies CASSPDGSSGANVLTF.

This rearrangement joins TRBV10-2 to TRBJ2-7, with 7 bases that match TRBD1. CDR1 WSHSY and CDR2 SAAADI come from the germline V gene. J lost 6 bases, V lost 7 bases, and 12 bases had no gene match. The CDR3 is 14 residues long. Here the CDR3 DNA reads TGCGCCAGCACCGAAAGCAACAGGGGCGGCGAGCAGTACTTC. It is translated as CASTESNRGGEQYF.

This clone has just a few counts. The chain combines TRBV5-1 with TRBJ2-7; 7 bases map to TRBD1. The CDR3 consists of 14 residues. CDR1 is SGHRS, CDR2 YFSETQ, per germline. The V and J ends lost 4 bases and 2 bases, in that order; junction bases with no gene match: 6. The CDR3 region is CASSARQGTYEQYF. In DNA form, the CDR3 reads TGCGCCAGCAGCGCCCGACAGGGTACCTACGAGCAGTACTTC.

The CDR3 coding sequence is TGTGCCAGCAGCCAAGATTCGCCAGGACTAGCGGGAGGGTCCAACAATGAGCAGTTCTTC. Amino acids: CASSQDSPGLAGGSNNEQFF. The chain employs TRBV4-2 and TRBJ2-1; TRBD2 aligns across 15 bases. The V segment lost 0 bases and the J segment 5 bases; nucleotides outside the gene matches: 11. The CDR3 sequence is 20 residues long. The germline V gene has CDR1 LGHNA and CDR2 YNFKEQ.

This clone turned up a few times. The chain employs TRBV25-1 and TRBJ2-2, with 9 bases identical to TRBD2. The V and J ends lost 10 bases and 6 bases, in that order; junction bases with no gene match: 12. The CDR3 is made up of 15 amino acids. Germline V gene lookup returns CDR1 MGHDK and CDR2 SYGVNS. As DNA, the CDR3 is TGTGCCACCATGGGTGGCGGGAGGGCCCCCGGGGAGCTGTTTTTT. It translates to CATMGGGRAPGELFF.

V is TRBV2 and J is TRBJ1-1; no definite D call. Germline CDR1 and CDR2: SNHLY and FYNNEI. The germline V and J ends were trimmed by 7 bases and 3 bases, with 15 bases remaining between them. The CDR3 extends over 14 amino acids. Here the CDR3 DNA reads TGTGCCAGCAAAGAGGGTCGGTTGGACACTGAAGCTTTCTTT. It encodes CASKEGRLDTEAFF.

The gene calls are TRBV10-3 and TRBJ1-1; 10 bases map to TRBD1. This CDR3 comprises 16 residues. V dropped 5 bases and J dropped 3; count of bases not matched to a gene: 9. Germline V gene lookup returns CDR1 ENHRY and CDR2 SYGVKD. The CDR3, as DNA: TGTGCCATCAGTTCTCGACAGGGGGCCGAGTACACTGAAGCTTTCTTT. It is translated as CAISSRQGAEYTEAFF.

V and J are TRBV18 and TRBJ2-1; D is undetermined. The germline V and J ends were trimmed by 2 bases and 7 bases, with 12 bases remaining between them. This CDR3 contains 14 residues. CDR1 is KGHSH, CDR2 LQKENI, per germline. This CDR3 is CASSPRSERNEQFF. In nucleotides, the CDR3 is TGTGCCAGCTCACCAAGGAGCGAGAGGAATGAGCAGTTCTTC.

The V and J genes are TRBV5-8 and TRBJ2-5; 14 nucleotides line up with TRBD2. CDR3 length: 17 residues. V trimming: 1 base; J trimming: 7 bases; junction bases outside the gene matches: 9. Per the germline V gene, CDR1 is SGHTS and CDR2 is YDEGEE. Here the CDR3 reads CASSLPGTSGSDGTQYF. Written as DNA, the CDR3 is TGTGCCAGCAGCTTGCCCGGGACTAGCGGGAGTGACGGGACCCAGTACTTC.